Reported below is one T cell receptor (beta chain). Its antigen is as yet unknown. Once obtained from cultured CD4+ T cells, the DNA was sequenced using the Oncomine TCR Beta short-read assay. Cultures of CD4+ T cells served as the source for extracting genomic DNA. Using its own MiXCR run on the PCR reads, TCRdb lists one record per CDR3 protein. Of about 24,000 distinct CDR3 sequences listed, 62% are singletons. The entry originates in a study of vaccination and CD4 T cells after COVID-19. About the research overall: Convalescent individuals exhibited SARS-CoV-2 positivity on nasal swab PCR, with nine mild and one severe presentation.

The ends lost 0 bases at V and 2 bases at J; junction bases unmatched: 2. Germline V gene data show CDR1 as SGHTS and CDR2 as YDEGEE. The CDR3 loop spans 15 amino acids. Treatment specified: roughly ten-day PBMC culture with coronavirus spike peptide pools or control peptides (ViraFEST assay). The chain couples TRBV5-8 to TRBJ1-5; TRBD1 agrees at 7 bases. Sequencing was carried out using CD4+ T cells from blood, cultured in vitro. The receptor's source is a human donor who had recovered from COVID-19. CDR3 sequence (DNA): TGTGCCAGCAGCTTGGCAGGGGGAGGCAATCAGCCCCAGCATTTT. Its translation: CASSLAGGGNQPQHF.